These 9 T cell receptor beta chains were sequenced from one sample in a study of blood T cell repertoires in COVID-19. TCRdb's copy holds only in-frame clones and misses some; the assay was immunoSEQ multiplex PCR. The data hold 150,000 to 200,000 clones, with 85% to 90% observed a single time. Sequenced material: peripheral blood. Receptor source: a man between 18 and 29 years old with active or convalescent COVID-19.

DNA for the CDR3: TGTGCCAGCAGCGTAGTATCTCCTGGGAGCGGGACAGATACGCAGTATTTT. Encoded protein: CASSVVSPGSGTDTQYF. The chain employs TRBV9 and TRBJ2-3; D is perhaps TRBD2 (6 bases). This CDR3 has 17 residues. The V gene's germline CDR1 is SGDLS and CDR2 YYNGEE. V lost 0 bases, J lost 3 bases, and 17 bases lay in between.

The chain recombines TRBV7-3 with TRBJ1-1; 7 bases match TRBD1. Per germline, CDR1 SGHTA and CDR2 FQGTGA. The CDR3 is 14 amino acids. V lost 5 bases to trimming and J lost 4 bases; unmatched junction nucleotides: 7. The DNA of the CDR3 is TGTGCCAGCAGCCCGACAGGGATGGGCACTGAAGCTTTCTTT. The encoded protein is CASSPTGMGTEAFF.

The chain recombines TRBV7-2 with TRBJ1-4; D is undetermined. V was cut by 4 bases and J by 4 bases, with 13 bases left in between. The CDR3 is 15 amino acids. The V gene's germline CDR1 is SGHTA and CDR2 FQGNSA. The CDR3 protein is CASSSPAAGNEKLFF. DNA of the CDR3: TGTGCCAGCAGCTCCCCGGCGGCGGGTAATGAAAAACTGTTTTTT.

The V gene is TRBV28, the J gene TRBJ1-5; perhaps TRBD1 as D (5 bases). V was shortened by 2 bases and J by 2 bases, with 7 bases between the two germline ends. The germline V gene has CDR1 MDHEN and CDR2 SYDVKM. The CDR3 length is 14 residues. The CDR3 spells CASSLVGGNQPQHF. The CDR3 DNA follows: TGTGCCAGCAGTTTAGTAGGGGGCAATCAGCCCCAGCATTTT. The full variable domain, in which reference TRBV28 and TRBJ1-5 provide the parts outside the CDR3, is DVKVTQSSRYLVKRTGEKVFLECVQDMDHENMFWYRQDPGLGLRLIYFSYDVKMKEKGDIPEGYSVSREKKERFSLILESASTNQTSMYLCASSLVGGNQPQHFGDGTRLSIL.

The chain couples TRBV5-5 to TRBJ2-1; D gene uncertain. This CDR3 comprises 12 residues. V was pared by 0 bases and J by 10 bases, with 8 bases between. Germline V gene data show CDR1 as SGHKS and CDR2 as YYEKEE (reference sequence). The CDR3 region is CASSLVYSEQFF. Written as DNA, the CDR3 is TGTGCCAGCAGCTTGGTTTACAGCGAGCAGTTCTTC.

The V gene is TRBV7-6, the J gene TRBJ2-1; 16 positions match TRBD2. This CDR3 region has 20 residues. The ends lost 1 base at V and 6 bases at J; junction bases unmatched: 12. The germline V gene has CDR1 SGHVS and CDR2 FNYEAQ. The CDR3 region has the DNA TGTGCCAGCAGCTTAGATGGGTGGGGGACTAGCGGGAGGGCCAGCAATGAGCAGTTCTTC. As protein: CASSLDGWGTSGRASNEQFF.

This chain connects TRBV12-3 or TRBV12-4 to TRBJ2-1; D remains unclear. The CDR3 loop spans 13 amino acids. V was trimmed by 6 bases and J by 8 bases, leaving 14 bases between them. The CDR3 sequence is CASSLVSGHEQFF. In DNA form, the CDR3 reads TGTGCCAGCAGCCTGGTTTCGGGTCATGAGCAGTTCTTC.

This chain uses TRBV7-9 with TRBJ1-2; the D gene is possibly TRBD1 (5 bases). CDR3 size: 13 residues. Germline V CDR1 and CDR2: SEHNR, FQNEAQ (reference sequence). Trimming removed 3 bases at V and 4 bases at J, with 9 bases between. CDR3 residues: CASSFGATYGYTF. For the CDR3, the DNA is TGTGCCAGCAGCTTTGGGGCCACCTATGGCTACACCTTC.

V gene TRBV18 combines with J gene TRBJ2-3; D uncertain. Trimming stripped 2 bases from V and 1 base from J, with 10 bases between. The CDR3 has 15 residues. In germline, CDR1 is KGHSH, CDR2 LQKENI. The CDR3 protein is CASSPDRRGTDTQYF. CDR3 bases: TGTGCCAGCTCACCAGATCGCCGGGGCACAGATACGCAGTATTTT.